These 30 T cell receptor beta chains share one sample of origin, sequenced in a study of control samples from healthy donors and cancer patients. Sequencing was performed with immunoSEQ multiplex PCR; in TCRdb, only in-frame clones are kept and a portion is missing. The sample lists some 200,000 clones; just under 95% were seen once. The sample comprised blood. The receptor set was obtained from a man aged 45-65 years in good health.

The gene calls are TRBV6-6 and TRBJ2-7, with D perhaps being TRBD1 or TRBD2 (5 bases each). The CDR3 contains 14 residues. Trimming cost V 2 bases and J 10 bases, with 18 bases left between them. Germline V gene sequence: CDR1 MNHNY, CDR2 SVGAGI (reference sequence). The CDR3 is CASSYKGTPPLQYF. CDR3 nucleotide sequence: TGTGCCAGCAGTTACAAGGGGACCCCCCCTCTTCAGTACTTC.

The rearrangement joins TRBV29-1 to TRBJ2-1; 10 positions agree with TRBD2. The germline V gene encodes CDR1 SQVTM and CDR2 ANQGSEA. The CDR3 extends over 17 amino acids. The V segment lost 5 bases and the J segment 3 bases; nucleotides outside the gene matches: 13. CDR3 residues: CSVRAPASGGLYNEQFF. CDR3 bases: TGCAGCGTTAGGGCCCCGGCTAGCGGGGGCCTCTACAATGAGCAGTTCTTC.

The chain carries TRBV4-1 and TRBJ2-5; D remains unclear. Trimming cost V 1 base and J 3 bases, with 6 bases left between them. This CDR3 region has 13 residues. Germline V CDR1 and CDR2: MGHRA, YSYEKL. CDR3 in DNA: TGCGCCAGCAGCCAAGCGTTCAAAGAGACCCAGTACTTC. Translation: CASSQAFKETQYF.

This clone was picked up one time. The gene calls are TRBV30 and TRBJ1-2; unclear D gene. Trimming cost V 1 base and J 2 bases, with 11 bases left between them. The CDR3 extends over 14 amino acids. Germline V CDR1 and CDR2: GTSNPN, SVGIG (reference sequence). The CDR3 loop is CAWSEKSGNYGYTF. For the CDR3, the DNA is TGTGCCTGGAGTGAAAAGTCGGGGAACTATGGCTACACCTTC.

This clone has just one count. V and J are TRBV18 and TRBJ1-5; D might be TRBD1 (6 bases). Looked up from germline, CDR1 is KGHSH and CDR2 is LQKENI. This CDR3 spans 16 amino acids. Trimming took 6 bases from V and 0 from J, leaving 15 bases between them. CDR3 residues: CASSGGTIYSNQPQHF. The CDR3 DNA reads TGTGCCAGCTCCGGCGGGACAATTTATAGCAATCAGCCCCAGCATTTT.

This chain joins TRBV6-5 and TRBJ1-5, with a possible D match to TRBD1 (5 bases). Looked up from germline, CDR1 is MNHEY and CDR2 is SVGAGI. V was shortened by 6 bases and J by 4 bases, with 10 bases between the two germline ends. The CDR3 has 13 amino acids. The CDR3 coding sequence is TGTGCCAGCAGAACAGGAAATAATCAGCCCCAGCATTTT. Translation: CASRTGNNQPQHF.

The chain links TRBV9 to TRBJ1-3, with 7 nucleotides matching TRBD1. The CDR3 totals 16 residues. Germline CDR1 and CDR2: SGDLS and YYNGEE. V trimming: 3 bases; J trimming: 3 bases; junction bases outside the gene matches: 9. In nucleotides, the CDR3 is TGTGCCAGCAGCGGAACTACAGGGGAAGGTGGAAACACCATATATTTT. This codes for CASSGTTGEGGNTIYF.

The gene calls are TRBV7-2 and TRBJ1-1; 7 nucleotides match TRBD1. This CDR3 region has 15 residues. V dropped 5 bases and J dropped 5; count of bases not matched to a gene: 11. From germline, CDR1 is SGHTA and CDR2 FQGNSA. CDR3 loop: CASSPRGQKGTEAFF. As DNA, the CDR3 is TGTGCCAGCAGCCCAAGGGGACAGAAAGGGACTGAAGCTTTCTTT.

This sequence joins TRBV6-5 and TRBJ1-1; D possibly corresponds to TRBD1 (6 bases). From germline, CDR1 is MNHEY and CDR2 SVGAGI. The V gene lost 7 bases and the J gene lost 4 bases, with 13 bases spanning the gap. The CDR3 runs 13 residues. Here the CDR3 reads CASTRTERTEAFF. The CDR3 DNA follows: TGTGCCAGCACCAGGACAGAGCGCACTGAAGCTTTCTTT.

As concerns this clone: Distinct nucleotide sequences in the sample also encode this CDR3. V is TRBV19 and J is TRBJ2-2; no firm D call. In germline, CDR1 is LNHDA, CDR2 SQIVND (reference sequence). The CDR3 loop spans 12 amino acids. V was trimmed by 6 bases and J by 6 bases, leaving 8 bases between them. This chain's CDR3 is CASSLRPGELFF. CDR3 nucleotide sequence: TGTGCCAGTAGCCTTAGACCCGGGGAGCTGTTTTTT.

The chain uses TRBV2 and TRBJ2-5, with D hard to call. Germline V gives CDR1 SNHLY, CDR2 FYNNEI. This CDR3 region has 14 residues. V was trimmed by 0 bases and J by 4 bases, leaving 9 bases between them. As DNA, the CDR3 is TGTGCCAGCAGTGAAGCTTTAGCCGGAGAGACCCAGTACTTC. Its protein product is CASSEALAGETQYF.

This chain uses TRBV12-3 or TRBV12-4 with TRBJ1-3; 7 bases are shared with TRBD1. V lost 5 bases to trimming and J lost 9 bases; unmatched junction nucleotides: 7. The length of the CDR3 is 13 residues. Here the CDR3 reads CASSGTVPGTIYF. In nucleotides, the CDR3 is TGTGCCAGCAGTGGGACAGTCCCGGGCACCATATATTTT.

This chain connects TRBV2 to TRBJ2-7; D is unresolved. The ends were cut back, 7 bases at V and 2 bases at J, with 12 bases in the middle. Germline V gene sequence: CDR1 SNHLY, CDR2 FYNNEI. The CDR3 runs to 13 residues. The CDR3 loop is CASIAGTAYEQYF. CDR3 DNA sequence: TGTGCCAGCATAGCAGGTACGGCCTACGAGCAGTACTTC.

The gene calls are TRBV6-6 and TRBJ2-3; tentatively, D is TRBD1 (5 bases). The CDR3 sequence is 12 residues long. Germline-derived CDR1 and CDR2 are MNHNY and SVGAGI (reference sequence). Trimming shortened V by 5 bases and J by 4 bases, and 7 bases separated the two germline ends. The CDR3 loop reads CASSTQADTQYF. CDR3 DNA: TGTGCCAGCAGTACACAGGCAGATACGCAGTATTTT.

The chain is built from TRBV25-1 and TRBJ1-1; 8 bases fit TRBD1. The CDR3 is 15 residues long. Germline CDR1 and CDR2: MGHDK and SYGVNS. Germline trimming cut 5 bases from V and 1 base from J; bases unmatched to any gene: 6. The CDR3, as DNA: TGTGCCAGCAGTTTCCTCGGGACAGGGAACACTGAAGCTTTCTTT. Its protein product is CASSFLGTGNTEAFF. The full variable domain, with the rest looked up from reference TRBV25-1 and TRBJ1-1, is EADIYQTPRYLVIGTGKKITLECSQTMGHDKMYWYQQDPGMELHLIHYSYGVNSTEKGDLSSESTVSRIRTEHFPLTLESARPSHTSQYLCASSFLGTGNTEAFFGQGTRLTVV.

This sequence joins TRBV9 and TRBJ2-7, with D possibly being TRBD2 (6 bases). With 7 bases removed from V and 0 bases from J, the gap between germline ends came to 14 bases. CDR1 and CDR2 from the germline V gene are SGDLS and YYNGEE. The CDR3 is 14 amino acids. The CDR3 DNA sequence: TGTGCCAGCGGGATTGGGGGGAGCTCCTACGAGCAGTACTTC. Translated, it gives CASGIGGSSYEQYF.

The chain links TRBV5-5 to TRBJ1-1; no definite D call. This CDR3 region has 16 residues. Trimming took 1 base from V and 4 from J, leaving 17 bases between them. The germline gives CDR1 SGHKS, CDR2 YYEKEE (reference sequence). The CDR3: CASSLNSMVVGTEAFF. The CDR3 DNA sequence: TGTGCCAGCAGCTTGAACAGTATGGTAGTTGGCACTGAAGCTTTCTTT.

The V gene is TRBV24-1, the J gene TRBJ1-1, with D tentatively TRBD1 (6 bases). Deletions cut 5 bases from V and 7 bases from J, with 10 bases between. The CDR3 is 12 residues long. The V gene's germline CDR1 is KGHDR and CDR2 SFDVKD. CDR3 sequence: CATSAGDDEAFF. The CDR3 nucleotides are TGTGCCACCAGTGCAGGGGACGATGAAGCTTTCTTT.

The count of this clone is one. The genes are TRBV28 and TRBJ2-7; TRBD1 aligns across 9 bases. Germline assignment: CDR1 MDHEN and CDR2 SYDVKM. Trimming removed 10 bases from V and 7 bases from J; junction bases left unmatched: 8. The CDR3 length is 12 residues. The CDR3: CATQQGAHEQYF. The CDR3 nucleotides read TGTGCCACCCAACAGGGGGCGCATGAGCAGTACTTC. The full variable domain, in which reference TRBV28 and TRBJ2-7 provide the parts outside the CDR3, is DVKVTQSSRYLVKRTGEKVFLECVQDMDHENMFWYRQDPGLGLRLIYFSYDVKMKEKGDIPEGYSVSREKKERFSLILESASTNQTSMYLCATQQGAHEQYFGPGTRLTVT.

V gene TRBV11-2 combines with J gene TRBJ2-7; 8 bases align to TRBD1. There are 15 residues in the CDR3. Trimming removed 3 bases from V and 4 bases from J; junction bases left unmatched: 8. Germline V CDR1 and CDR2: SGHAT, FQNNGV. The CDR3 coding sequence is TGTGCCAGCAGCTTCCTAGGACAGGGATTGTACGAGCAGTACTTC. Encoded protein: CASSFLGQGLYEQYF.

The CDR3 reads CASLQGNEQFF. Written as DNA, the CDR3 is TGTGCCAGCCTCCAGGGCAATGAGCAGTTCTTC. The V gene is TRBV2, the J gene TRBJ2-1; tentative D call: TRBD1 (5 bases). Trimming removed 8 bases from V and 6 bases from J, with 8 bases in between. The V gene's germline CDR1 is SNHLY and CDR2 FYNNEI. The CDR3 contains 11 residues.

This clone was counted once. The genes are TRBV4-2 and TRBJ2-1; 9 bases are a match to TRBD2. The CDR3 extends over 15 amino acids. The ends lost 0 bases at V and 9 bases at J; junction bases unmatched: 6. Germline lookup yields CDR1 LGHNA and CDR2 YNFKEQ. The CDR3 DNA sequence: TGTGCCAGCAGCCAAGAGGGGGCGGGGGGGGGTGAGCAGTTCTTC. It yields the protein CASSQEGAGGGEQFF.

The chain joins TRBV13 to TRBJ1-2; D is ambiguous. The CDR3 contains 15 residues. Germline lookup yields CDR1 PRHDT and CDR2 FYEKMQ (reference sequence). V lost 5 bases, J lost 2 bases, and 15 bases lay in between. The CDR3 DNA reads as TGTGCCAGCAGCCGCATCTCGGGTCTCAACTATGGCTACACCTTC. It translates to CASSRISGLNYGYTF.

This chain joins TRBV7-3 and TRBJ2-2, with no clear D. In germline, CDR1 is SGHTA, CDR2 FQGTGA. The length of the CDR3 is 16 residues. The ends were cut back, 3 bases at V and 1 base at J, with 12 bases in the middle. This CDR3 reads CASSFGDIRNTGELFF. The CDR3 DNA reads TGTGCCAGCAGCTTTGGGGATATAAGGAACACCGGGGAGCTGTTTTTT. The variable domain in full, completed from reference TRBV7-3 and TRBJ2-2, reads GAGVSQTPSNKVTEKGKYVELRCDPISGHTALYWYRQSLGQGPEFLIYFQGTGAADDSGLPNDRFFAVRPEGSVSTLKIQRTERGDSAVYLCASSFGDIRNTGELFFGEGSRLTVL.

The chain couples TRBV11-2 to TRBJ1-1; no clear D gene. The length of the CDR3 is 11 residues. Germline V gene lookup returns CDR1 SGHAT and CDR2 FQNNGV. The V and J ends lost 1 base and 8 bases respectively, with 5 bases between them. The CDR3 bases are TGTGCCAGCAGCTTAGGGTCGGAAGCTTTCTTT. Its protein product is CASSLGSEAFF. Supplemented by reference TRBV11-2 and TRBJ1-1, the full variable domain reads EAGVAQSPRYKIIEKRQSVAFWCNPISGHATLYWYQQILGQGPKLLIQFQNNGVVDDSQLPKDRFSAERLKGVDSTLKIQPAKLEDSAVYLCASSLGSEAFFGQGTRLTVV.

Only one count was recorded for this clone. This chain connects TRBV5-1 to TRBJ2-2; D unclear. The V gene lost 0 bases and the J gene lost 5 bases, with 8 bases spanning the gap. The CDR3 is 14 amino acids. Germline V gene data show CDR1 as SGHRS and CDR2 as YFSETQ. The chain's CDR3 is CASSLATATGELFF. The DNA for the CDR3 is TGCGCCAGCAGCTTGGCAACAGCGACCGGGGAGCTGTTTTTT.

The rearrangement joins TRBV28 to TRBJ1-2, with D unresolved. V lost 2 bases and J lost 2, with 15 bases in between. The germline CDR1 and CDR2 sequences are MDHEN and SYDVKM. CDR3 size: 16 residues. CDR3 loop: CASSLAVAQPNYGYTF. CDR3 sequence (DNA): TGTGCCAGCAGTTTAGCCGTCGCACAGCCGAACTATGGCTACACCTTC.

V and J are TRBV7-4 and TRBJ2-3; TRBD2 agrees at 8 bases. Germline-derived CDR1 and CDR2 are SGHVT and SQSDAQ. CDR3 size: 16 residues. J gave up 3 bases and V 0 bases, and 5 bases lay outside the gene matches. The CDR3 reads CASSLASGVGTDTQYF. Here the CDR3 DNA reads TGTGCCAGCAGCTTAGCTAGCGGGGTCGGGACAGATACGCAGTATTTT.

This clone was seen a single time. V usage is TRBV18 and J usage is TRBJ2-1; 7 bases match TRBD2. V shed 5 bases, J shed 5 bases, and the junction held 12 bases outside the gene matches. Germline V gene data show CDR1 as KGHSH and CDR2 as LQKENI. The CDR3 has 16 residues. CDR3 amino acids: CASSRNPGGTDNEQFF. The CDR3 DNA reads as TGTGCCAGCTCAAGGAATCCCGGGGGGACCGACAATGAGCAGTTCTTC.

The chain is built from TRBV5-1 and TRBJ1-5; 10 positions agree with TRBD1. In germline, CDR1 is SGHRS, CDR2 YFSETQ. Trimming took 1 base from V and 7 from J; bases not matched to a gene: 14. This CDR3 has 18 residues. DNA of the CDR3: TGCGCCAGCAGCTTGACACCGGGACAGGGGCCCCTCGACCAGCCCCAGCATTTT. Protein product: CASSLTPGQGPLDQPQHF.